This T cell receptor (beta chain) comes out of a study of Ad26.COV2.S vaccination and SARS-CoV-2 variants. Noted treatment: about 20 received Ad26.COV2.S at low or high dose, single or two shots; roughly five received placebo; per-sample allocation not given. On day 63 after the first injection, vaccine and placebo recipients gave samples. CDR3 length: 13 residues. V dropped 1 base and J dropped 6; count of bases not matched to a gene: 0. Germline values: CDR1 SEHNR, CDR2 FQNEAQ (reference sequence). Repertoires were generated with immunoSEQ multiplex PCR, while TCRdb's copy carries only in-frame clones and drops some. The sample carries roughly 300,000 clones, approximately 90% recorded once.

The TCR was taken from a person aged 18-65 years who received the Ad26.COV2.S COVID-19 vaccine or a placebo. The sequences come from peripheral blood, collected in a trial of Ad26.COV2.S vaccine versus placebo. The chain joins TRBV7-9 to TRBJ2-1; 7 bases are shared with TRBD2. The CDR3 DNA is TGTGCCAGCAGCTTAGGGACTAGCAATGAGCAGTTCTTC. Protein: CASSLGTSNEQFF. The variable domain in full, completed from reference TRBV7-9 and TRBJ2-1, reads DTGVSQNPRHKITKRGQNVTFRCDPISEHNRLYWYRQTLGQGPEFLTYFQNEAQLEKSRLLSDRFSAERPKGSFSTLEIQRTEQGDSAMYLCASSLGTSNEQFFGPGTRLTVL.